This TCR beta chain was obtained from a study of blood T cell repertoires in COVID-19. Study at large: T cells, B-cell-depleted T cells, or PBMCs provided the cDNA or gDNA that served as material.

Original processing methods: By means of reference gene primer amplification, nucleated cell counts were estimated. TCRdb keeps only in-frame clones here, not all; method: immunoSEQ multiplex PCR. The V and J calls and the clone size are those of that table, but D and trimming were determined from the DNA. The table records 270,000 or so clones, around 82% of them present only once. The sample was peripheral blood. The sequence was collected from a woman in her late teens or twenties with acute or convalescent COVID-19.

The CDR3 spells CASSYFYRENYGYTF. CDR3 in DNA: TGTGCCAGCAGTTACTTTTACAGGGAAAACTATGGCTACACCTTC. This chain joins TRBV6-2 or TRBV6-3 and TRBJ1-2; the D gene is possibly TRBD1 (6 bases). CDR3 size: 15 residues. The germline CDR1 and CDR2 sequences are MNHEY and SVGEGT. Trimming stripped 1 base from V and 2 bases from J, with 11 bases between.